Here is one T cell receptor (beta chain) with its context. The antigen is unknown. Library preparation (for TCRbeta) was performed with unique molecular identifiers. TCRdb independently ran MiXCR on the PCR reads; one entry per CDR3 protein. The sample lists 400,000 to 450,000 distinct CDR3 sequences, 43% occurring once. The sample comes from a study of T-cell reconstitution after alpha-beta-depleted transplantation in children. Germline V gene data show CDR1 as KGHSH and CDR2 as LQKENI. The J segment lost 5 bases and the V segment lost 0 bases, leaving 8 bases of the junction unmatched. The CDR3 is 16 residues long. Regarding the study as a whole: Newly produced T cells mostly accounted for T-cell counts and diversity one year post-transplant. In patients about two months after transplant, alpha-beta T cells reportedly arose from several hundred expanded graft clones.

The sequence was obtained from a girl aged 2-10 years with aplastic anemia, due to receive a stem cell transplant. The material sequenced was PBMCs, taken before TCRalphabeta/CD19-depleted stem cell transplant. This sequence joins TRBV18 and TRBJ2-5; 8 bases line up with TRBD2. The CDR3 sequence: CASSPPVAGGRETQYF. The CDR3 DNA follows: TGTGCCAGCTCACCACCGGTGGCGGGAGGTCGGGAGACCCAGTACTTC.